This T cell receptor (beta chain) was sequenced in a study of blood T cell repertoires in COVID-19. The wider study: Spain, Italy and the United States supplied samples that represented acute and convalescent COVID-19. Sources were T cells, B-cell-depleted T cells, or PBMCs; the material itself was cDNA or gDNA.

Assay: immunoSEQ multiplex PCR; the TCRdb copy retains only in-frame clones and omits some. The sample lists 150,000 to 200,000 clones; approximately 82% were seen once. Living in about two dozen US areas, the participants were between roughly 18 and 89 years of age. CDR3 length: 13 amino acids. The germline V gene has CDR1 LNHDA and CDR2 SQIVND (reference sequence). The ends were cut back, 5 bases at V and 0 bases at J, with 8 bases in the middle. Sequencing used PBMCs or T cells enriched from blood (not recorded which). This sequence originates from a woman aged 45-65 years who had recovered from COVID-19. The chain has TRBV19 and TRBJ2-7; the D gene is possibly TRBD2 (5 bases). The CDR3: CASSWESSYEQYV. For the CDR3, the DNA is TGTGCCAGTAGTTGGGAGAGCTCCTACGAGCAGTACGTC.